The subject of this entry is one TCR beta chain. The data derive from a study of blood T cell repertoires in COVID-19. Sequenced by immunoSEQ multiplex PCR; TCRdb stores in-frame clones only, minus some. The table records about 100,000 clones, approximately 90% of them present only once. The CDR3 runs 13 residues. V was clipped by 0 bases and J by 8 bases, with 11 bases between them. Germline CDR1 is MNHEY and CDR2 is SVGAGI. This sequence originates from a man aged 50 to 60 with acute or convalescent COVID-19. Input material: peripheral blood. The chain combines TRBV6-5 with TRBJ2-7; tentative D call: TRBD1 (5 bases). The CDR3 sequence is CASSYSSRAKQYF. Here the CDR3 DNA reads TGTGCCAGCAGTTACTCGTCCAGGGCAAAGCAGTACTTC.